This entry concerns a single T cell receptor beta chain. Its antigen remains unidentified. The sample comes from a study of a mutant IDH1 vaccine in newly diagnosed glioma. Overall study context: Patients underwent eight vaccinations, which took place in weeks 1, 3, 5, 7, 11, 15, 19 and 23. Treated patients had a mean age of 40.4 years and a sex split that was roughly 60% male and about 38% female.

Profiling relied on immunoSEQ multiplex PCR, and the TCRdb table lists in-frame clones only, not all of them. This sample yields about 39,000 clones, of which 80% are seen a single time; roughly 16% belongs to the top ten. Stated time point: week 11, during vaccination. One vaccine dose held 300 ug of mutant IDH1 20-mer peptide and came with topical imiquimod. Patients carried new grade 3 or 4 IDH1-mutant astrocytomas lacking nuclear ATRX. V gave up 0 bases and J gave up 3 bases, with 8 bases separating them. Germline lookup yields CDR1 WSHSY and CDR2 SAAADI. The CDR3 spans 15 residues. The clonotype was recovered from a woman aged 30 to 39 with glioma. Some clones in this sample may be carry-over from other donors' samples. V usage is TRBV10-2 and J usage is TRBJ2-2; D is uncertain. The material was peripheral blood mononuclear cells (PBMCs), obtained from a glioma patient whose treatment included an IDH1 peptide vaccine. For the CDR3, the DNA is TGCGCCAGCAGTGAGTCGGGTGACGACACCGGGGAGCTGTTTTTT. Protein product: CASSESGDDTGELFF.